This is a list of T cell receptor beta chains from one sample in a study of monozygotic twins with inflammatory bowel disease. One entry per CDR3 protein, without DNA, is what TCRdb gives after re-calling the 5' RACE reads. This repertoire includes some 150,000 distinct CDR3 sequences. The material sequenced was blood. Receptor source: a human donor with ulcerative colitis or Crohn's disease, or a healthy co-twin of an affected twin (not recorded which). Each CDR3 is given with its conserved first and last residue. Fields, in order: J gene, V gene, CDR3 protein.

TRBJ2-1 | TRBV20-1 | CSARKPSGTYNEQFF
TRBJ2-5 | TRBV29-1 | CSVDSQGLGTQYF
TRBJ1-4 | TRBV7-2 | CASSLDRAGKLFF
TRBJ2-1 | TRBV2 | CASRWTGTPPEQFF
TRBJ2-4 | TRBV4-3 | CASSHDRGGNIQYF
TRBJ1-6 | TRBV7-3 | CASSLKGTDSPLHF
TRBJ2-7 | TRBV20-1 | CSLRTAALYEQYF
TRBJ1-5 | TRBV12-3/TRBV12-4 | CASSSLEEEGQPQHF
TRBJ2-1 | TRBV27 | CASSLAGTGGVDEQFF
TRBJ2-3 | TRBV7-8 | CASSFLPGGESDTQYF
TRBJ1-1 | TRBV27 | CASSLVVNTEAFF
TRBJ2-1 | TRBV7-3 | CASSSSSAYNEQFF
TRBJ1-1 | TRBV9 | CASSPHLGENTEAFF
TRBJ2-2 | TRBV20-1 | CSASRDRVSGELFF
TRBJ2-3 | TRBV7-2 | CASSFTLTDTQYF
TRBJ1-6 | TRBV20-1 | CSAIHERGPYNSPLHF
TRBJ1-5 | TRBV4-2 | CASSRRWDGSNQPQHF
TRBJ1-1 | TRBV20-1 | CSARVGTNTEAFF
TRBJ2-6 | TRBV2 | CAGQTRANVLTF
TRBJ1-1 | TRBV9 | CASSVGGARDTEAFF
TRBJ2-7 | TRBV20-1 | CSARGIQVAGGRYEQYF
TRBJ2-7 | TRBV5-4 | CASSWGTSTYEQYF
TRBJ2-1 | TRBV6-2/TRBV6-3 | CASSQTNGRRNEQFF
TRBJ2-2 | TRBV5-1 | CASSLPKSTGELFF